Listed here are 27 T cell receptor beta chains from one sample, sequenced in a study of T cell responses to AZD1222 COVID-19 vaccine. The protocol was immunoSEQ multiplex PCR, while the TCRdb copy is restricted to in-frame clones and leaves out a portion. This sample has about 120,000 clones, with 85% to 90% found just once. The input for sequencing was peripheral blood, taken 28 days after the second AZD1222 dose. The receptor source for this set is an adult who received the AZD1222 COVID-19 vaccine.

The chain joins TRBV24-1 to TRBJ2-3; 8 positions agree with TRBD2. This CDR3 region has 16 residues. The V segment lost 3 bases and the J segment 4 bases; nucleotides outside the gene matches: 8. The germline gives CDR1 KGHDR, CDR2 SFDVKD. CDR3 residues: CATSDPGGAQADTQYF. CDR3 bases: TGTGCCACCAGTGATCCCGGGGGGGCGCAGGCAGATACGCAGTATTTT.

This rearrangement joins TRBV11-2 to TRBJ2-5, with 8 bases matching TRBD1. Per germline, CDR1 SGHAT and CDR2 FQNNGV. CDR3 length equals 15 residues. V lost 1 base and J lost 5; bases outside the gene matches: 6. The CDR3 reads CASSLVRGPRETQYF. The CDR3 nucleotides are TGTGCCAGCAGCTTAGTCAGGGGGCCCAGGGAGACCCAGTACTTC.

The chain couples TRBV5-6 to TRBJ1-6, with D possibly matching TRBD1 (6 bases). CDR3 length equals 15 residues. V lost 1 base, J lost 6 bases, and 11 bases lay in between. Germline-derived CDR1 and CDR2 are SGHDT and YYEEEE. The CDR3 reads CASSLHGGFNSPLHF. The CDR3 bases are TGTGCCAGCAGCTTGCACGGGGGCTTTAATTCACCCCTCCACTTT.

This clone was seen once. The chain is built from TRBV19 and TRBJ1-2; 7 nucleotides match TRBD1. CDR1 is LNHDA, CDR2 SQIVND, per germline (reference sequence). This CDR3 is 15 amino acids long. Losses at the gene ends were 3 bases for V and 4 bases for J; bases not matched to a gene: 8. As DNA, the CDR3 is TGTGCCAGTAGTATGGGCCTACAGGGGACCTATGGCTACACCTTC. The encoded protein is CASSMGLQGTYGYTF.

The V gene is TRBV24-1, the J gene TRBJ2-3; tentative D call: TRBD1 (6 bases). Trimming removed 8 bases from V and 1 base from J, with 15 bases in between. Germline V gene lookup returns CDR1 KGHDR and CDR2 SFDVKD. The CDR3 has 15 residues. The CDR3 DNA reads TGTGCCACCATCCCTTGGGGGCGTGGCACAGATACGCAGTATTTT. Its translation is CATIPWGRGTDTQYF.

This chain joins TRBV14 and TRBJ1-4; no clear D. This CDR3 has 14 amino acids. Germline V CDR1 and CDR2: SGHDN, FVKESK. Trimming pared 1 base from V and 7 bases from J, leaving 10 bases between. The CDR3 loop is CASSQGVLAEKLFF. The CDR3 DNA sequence: TGTGCCAGCAGCCAAGGGGTATTAGCTGAAAAACTGTTTTTT.

V usage is TRBV20-1 and J usage is TRBJ2-3, with 12 positions matching TRBD2. J gave up 6 bases and V 3 bases, and 4 bases lay outside the gene matches. The CDR3 extends over 14 amino acids. The germline V gene has CDR1 DFQATT and CDR2 SNEGSKA (reference sequence). The CDR3, as DNA: TGCAGTGCTAGTCTAGCGGGGGGGCAGGATACGCAGTATTTT. Translated: CSASLAGGQDTQYF.

The chain recombines TRBV23-1 with TRBJ2-2, with 8 bases that match TRBD1. TRBV23-1 is labeled an ORF, and its function is uncertain. J was trimmed by 0 bases and V by 4 bases; bases with no gene match: 7. This CDR3 has 17 amino acids. CDR3 sequence reads: CASSRPDRGPNTGELFF. CDR3 sequence (DNA): TGCGCCAGCAGTCGCCCAGACAGGGGCCCGAACACCGGGGAGCTGTTTTTT.

This clone was detected only once. J is TRBJ1-5 and V is TRBV2; perhaps TRBD1 as D (6 bases). Trimming stripped 8 bases from V and 6 bases from J, with 11 bases between. The CDR3 sequence is 12 residues long. Germline assignment: CDR1 SNHLY and CDR2 FYNNEI. The CDR3 region is CASHRDTQPQHF. The CDR3 bases are TGTGCCAGCCACCGGGACACTCAGCCCCAGCATTTT.

The chain couples TRBV18 to TRBJ1-6, with 12 bases aligning to TRBD1. The V gene's germline CDR1 is KGHSH and CDR2 LQKENI. This CDR3 is built from 15 residues. With V trimmed by 6 bases and J by 8 bases, 5 bases remained unmatched. The CDR3: CASSEGTGGDSPLHF. The CDR3 region has the DNA TGTGCCAGCTCGGAAGGGACAGGGGGCGATTCACCCCTCCACTTT.

The rearrangement uses TRBV7-6 and TRBJ2-7, with D possibly being TRBD1 (6 bases). This CDR3 has 15 amino acids. The V end lost 5 bases, the J end lost 0 bases, and 14 bases lay between the germline ends. The V gene's germline CDR1 is SGHVS and CDR2 FNYEAQ. The CDR3 DNA is TGTGCCAGCAGCCGAACAGGGCTCAGCTCCTACGAGCAGTACTTC. Protein: CASSRTGLSSYEQYF.

In this sample, this clone turned up once. The rearrangement uses TRBV5-4 and TRBJ1-1, with 7 bases lining up with TRBD1. CDR1 and CDR2 (germline): SGHNT, YYREEE (reference sequence). Trimming cost V 4 bases and J 10 bases; bases outside gene matches: 4. The CDR3 runs to 11 residues. This CDR3 reads CASSRDSRAFF. As DNA, the CDR3 is TGTGCCAGCAGCAGGGACAGCCGAGCTTTCTTT. Together with reference TRBV5-4 and TRBJ1-1, the CDR3 gives the full variable domain: ETGVTQSPTHLIKTRGQQVTLRCSSQSGHNTVSWYQQALGQGPQFIFQYYREEENGRGNFPPRFSGLQFPNYSSELNVNALELDDSALYLCASSRDSRAFFGQGTRLTVV.

The CDR3 DNA reads as TGTGCCAGTAGCAGGCAGGGATCAGATACGCAGTATTTT. Encoded protein: CASSRQGSDTQYF. This chain links TRBV19 with TRBJ2-3; D is perhaps TRBD1 (5 bases). Germline CDR1 is LNHDA and CDR2 is SQIVND (reference sequence). Trimming removed 6 bases from V and 4 bases from J, with 11 bases in between. There are 13 residues in the CDR3.

The V and J genes are TRBV13 and TRBJ1-1, with D perhaps TRBD1 (5 bases). The CDR3 covers 12 residues. The ends were cut back, 7 bases at V and 8 bases at J, with 14 bases in the middle. The V gene's germline CDR1 is PRHDT and CDR2 FYEKMQ (reference sequence). CDR3 loop: CASNQGSTEAFF. In DNA, the CDR3 is TGTGCCAGCAACCAGGGCAGTACCGAAGCTTTCTTT.

This chain connects TRBV12-3 or TRBV12-4 to TRBJ1-4; D call uncertain. The CDR3 is made up of 13 amino acids. Trimming shortened V by 6 bases and J by 0 bases, and 5 bases separated the two germline ends. The CDR3 coding sequence is TGTGCCAGCAGCGGGACAACTAATGAAAAACTGTTTTTT. This encodes CASSGTTNEKLFF.

The V and J genes are TRBV28 and TRBJ2-3; TRBD2 aligns across 9 bases. Germline V gene sequence: CDR1 MDHEN, CDR2 SYDVKM. The CDR3 runs to 19 residues. Losses at the gene ends were 6 bases for V and 2 bases for J; bases not matched to a gene: 18. Here the CDR3 reads CASSSYWASGAQATDTQYF. The CDR3 region has the DNA TGTGCCAGCAGCAGTTATTGGGCTAGCGGGGCGCAGGCCACAGATACGCAGTATTTT.

The rearrangement joins TRBV6-5 to TRBJ2-1, with 10 positions matching TRBD2. Per germline, CDR1 MNHEY and CDR2 SVGAGI. The CDR3 length is 15 residues. V lost 5 bases, J lost 3 bases, and 4 bases stayed unmatched. This CDR3 is CASSRSGGVYNEQFF. For the CDR3, the DNA is TGTGCCAGCAGTAGGAGCGGGGGGGTCTACAATGAGCAGTTCTTC.

About this clone: Other DNA sequences in this sample translate to the same CDR3. The chain has TRBV18 and TRBJ2-5; D is undetermined. The CDR3 runs to 11 residues. Germline V lookup: CDR1 KGHSH, CDR2 LQKENI. Trimming left V 4 bases short and J 5 bases short, with 5 bases between. The CDR3 DNA is TGTGCCAGCTCACTCCAGGAGACCCAGTACTTC. It is translated as CASSLQETQYF.

The chain uses TRBV9 and TRBJ1-6; D remains ambiguous. V was cut by 3 bases and J by 10 bases, with 17 bases left in between. Germline V gives CDR1 SGDLS, CDR2 YYNGEE. The CDR3 covers 15 residues. The CDR3 nucleotides read TGTGCCAGCAGCGCCTATCCAATACCTGGGTCACCCCTCCACTTT. It translates to CASSAYPIPGSPLHF.

This clone was counted only a few times. The chain is built from TRBV5-5 and TRBJ1-4; the D is unclear. The length of the CDR3 is 14 residues. Germline V lookup: CDR1 SGHKS, CDR2 YYEKEE (reference sequence). The ends were cut back, 0 bases at V and 3 bases at J, with 6 bases in the middle. The CDR3 protein is CASSLVGANEKLFF. The CDR3 DNA reads TGTGCCAGCAGCTTGGTTGGGGCTAATGAAAAACTGTTTTTT.

The chain recombines TRBV7-9 with TRBJ2-5; perhaps TRBD1 as D (5 bases). The CDR3 totals 12 residues. Germline V CDR1 and CDR2: SEHNR, FQNEAQ (reference sequence). V lost 0 bases and J 7 bases, leaving 6 bases between the germline ends. In DNA, the CDR3 is TGTGCCAGCAGCTTAGCTGGGGCGACCCAGTACTTC. This sequence encodes CASSLAGATQYF.

CDR3 protein: CASRTGTGSYNSPLHF. CDR3 sequence (DNA): TGTGCCAGCAGAACCGGGACAGGGTCCTATAATTCACCCCTCCACTTT. The chain carries TRBV5-6 and TRBJ1-6, with 9 bases identical to TRBD1. V lost 5 bases and J lost 1; bases outside the gene matches: 4. This CDR3 spans 16 amino acids. CDR1 is SGHDT, CDR2 YYEEEE, per germline.

This sequence joins TRBV19 and TRBJ2-3; 7 bases align to TRBD2. Germline V lookup: CDR1 LNHDA, CDR2 SQIVND (reference sequence). The V and J ends lost 1 base and 2 bases, in that order; junction bases with no gene match: 3. CDR3 length: 15 amino acids. CDR3 in amino acids: CASSIGGGNTDTQYF. CDR3 DNA: TGTGCCAGTAGTATAGGGGGGGGAAACACAGATACGCAGTATTTT.

This clone has more than one count but fewer than ten. V is TRBV7-8 and J is TRBJ2-5; maybe TRBD2 (6 bases). V was trimmed by 5 bases and J by 5 bases, leaving 15 bases between them. The CDR3 loop spans 14 amino acids. Germline CDR1 and CDR2: SGHVS and FQNEAQ. CDR3 nucleotides: TGTGCCAGCAGCCCTGGGACTGCCAGTGAGACCCAGTACTTC. Its translation: CASSPGTASETQYF.

This clone has only a few counts. The chain combines TRBV6-2 or TRBV6-3 with TRBJ1-1; 8 positions match TRBD1. Germline V lookup: CDR1 MNHEY, CDR2 SVGEGT. The CDR3 consists of 15 residues. The J segment lost 1 base and the V segment lost 5 bases, leaving 6 bases of the junction unmatched. CDR3 sequence reads: CASSGSGTGNTEAFF. In DNA, the CDR3 is TGTGCCAGCAGTGGGTCCGGGACAGGGAACACTGAAGCTTTCTTT.

V and J are TRBV9 and TRBJ1-6; no definite D call. CDR1 and CDR2 from the germline V gene are SGDLS and YYNGEE. CDR3 length: 17 residues. The V gene lost 4 bases and the J gene lost 0 bases, with 14 bases spanning the gap. CDR3 DNA sequence: TGTGCCAGCAGCTTCAGGACGGAGAGCTCCTATAATTCACCCCTCCACTTT. Its translation: CASSFRTESSYNSPLHF.

J is TRBJ1-2 and V is TRBV18, with D tentatively TRBD1 (6 bases). V lost 6 bases and J 4 bases, leaving 12 bases between the germline ends. The germline CDR1 and CDR2 sequences are KGHSH and LQKENI. The CDR3 loop spans 13 amino acids. Here the CDR3 reads CASSPDSLYGYTF. The CDR3 coding sequence is TGTGCCAGCTCTCCGGACAGCCTCTATGGCTACACCTTC.